This record concerns one TCR beta chain sequence. This sample is part of a study of blood T cell repertoires in COVID-19. Study overall: Donors in the United States, Italy and Spain gave samples during acute or convalescent COVID-19. From T cells, B-cell-depleted T cells, or PBMCs came the material, which was cDNA or gDNA.

Sequencing was performed with immunoSEQ multiplex PCR; in TCRdb, only in-frame clones are kept and a portion is missing. The repertoire consists of about 200,000 clones, with 89% occurring once and the leading ten covering around 6%. Germline CDR1 SGHTA, CDR2 FQGTGA. After removal of 6 bases from V and 6 bases from J, the junction contained 9 bases not matched to a gene. CDR3 length: 15 amino acids. The sequenced sample consisted of peripheral blood. The origin of this receptor is a man between 60 and 75 years old who had recovered from COVID-19. V is TRBV7-3 and J is TRBJ2-3; 10 bases agree with TRBD1. This CDR3 reads CASSMGQGRGDTQYF. The CDR3 DNA reads as TGTGCCAGCAGTATGGGACAGGGGCGAGGGGATACGCAGTATTTT.